This entry concerns a single TCR beta chain. Stated time point: persistent/refractory GD, antithyroid drugs over 5 years with positive TRAb. Following extraction of RNA from PBMCs, that RNA was used to make the TCR library. The record originates from a study of regulatory T cells in long-lasting Graves disease. The CDR3 has 13 residues. CDR1 and CDR2 (germline): SGHAT, FQDESV (reference sequence). V was clipped by 1 base and J by 7 bases, with 7 bases between them. CDR3 regions were amplified by Arm-PCR using iRepertoire HTBI primers to build TCR beta libraries. Each CDR3 protein is one row after TCRdb ran MiXCR on the multiplex PCR reads. The repertoire holds about 300,000 distinct CDR3 sequences, with 22% as singletons.

This receptor was identified in a female donor with Graves disease. The chain combines TRBV11-1 with TRBJ2-2; D not resolved. The sequencing here drew on peripheral blood mononuclear cells (PBMCs), taken when the disease was refractory, from a patient treated with antithyroid drugs. The CDR3 DNA sequence: TGTGCCAGCAGCTTAGGTCGAGTCGGGGAGCTGTTTTTT. It encodes CASSLGRVGELFF.